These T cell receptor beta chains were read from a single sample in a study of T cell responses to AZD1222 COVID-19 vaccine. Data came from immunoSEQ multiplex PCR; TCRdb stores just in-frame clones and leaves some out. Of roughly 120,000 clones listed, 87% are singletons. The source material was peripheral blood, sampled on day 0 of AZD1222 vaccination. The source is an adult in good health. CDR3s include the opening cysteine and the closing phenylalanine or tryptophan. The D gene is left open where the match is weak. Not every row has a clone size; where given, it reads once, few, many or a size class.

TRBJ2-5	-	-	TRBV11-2	CASSLGRSQETQYF	TGTGCCAGCAGCTTGGGACGTAGCCAAGAGACCCAGTACTTC
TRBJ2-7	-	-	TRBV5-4	CASSLVVGEQYF	TGTGCCAGCAGCTTGGTCGTTGGGGAGCAGTACTTC
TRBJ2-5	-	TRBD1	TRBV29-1	CSVTGAPETQYF	TGCAGCGTGACAGGGGCCCCGGAGACCCAGTACTTC
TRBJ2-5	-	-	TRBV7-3	CASSFSGETQYF	TGTGCCAGCAGTTTCTCTGGGGAGACCCAGTACTTC
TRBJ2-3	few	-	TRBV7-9	CASSYTRQADTQYF	TGTGCCAGCAGCTACACGCGACAGGCAGATACGCAGTATTTT
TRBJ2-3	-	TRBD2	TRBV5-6	CASSEGTSGTDTQYF	TGTGCCAGCAGCGAAGGGACTAGCGGCACAGATACGCAGTATTTT
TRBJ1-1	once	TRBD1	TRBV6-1	CASSERGRHTEAFF	TGTGCCAGCAGTGAAAGGGGGCGCCACACTGAAGCTTTCTTT
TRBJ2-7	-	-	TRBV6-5	CASSYSLPGSSYEQYF	TGTGCCAGCAGTTACTCGTTGCCAGGGAGCTCCTACGAGCAGTACTTC
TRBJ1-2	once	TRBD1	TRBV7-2	CASSPSTGRSDYGYTF	TGTGCCAGCAGCCCCTCGACAGGGAGGTCCGACTATGGCTACACCTTC
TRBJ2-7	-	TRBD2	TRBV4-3	CASSQVPSGTSGEQYF	TGCGCCAGCAGCCAAGTTCCTAGCGGAACGTCGGGGGAGCAGTACTTC
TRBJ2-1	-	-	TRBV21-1	CASSKAVYNEQFF	TGTGCCAGCAGCAAGGCAGTCTACAATGAGCAGTTCTTC
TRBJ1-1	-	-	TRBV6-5	CASSLHGRDTEAFF	TGTGCCAGCAGCCTTCACGGACGGGACACTGAAGCTTTCTTT
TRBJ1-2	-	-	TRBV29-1	CNARGVNYGYTF	TGCAACGCCCGCGGTGTTAACTATGGCTACACCTTC
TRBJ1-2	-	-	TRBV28	CASSFGGTGSYGYTF	TGTGCCAGCAGTTTCGGAGGTACCGGGTCCTATGGCTACACCTTC
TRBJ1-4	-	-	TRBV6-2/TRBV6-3	CASSKGQVAFHEKLFF	TGTGCCAGCAGTAAAGGACAAGTTGCATTTCATGAAAAACTGTTTTTT
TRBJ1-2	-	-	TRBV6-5	CASSYSTNPDGVYTF	TGTGCCAGCAGTTACTCGACAAACCCCGACGGAGTCTACACCTTC
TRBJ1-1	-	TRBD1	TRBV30	CAWNNRGRVNTEAFF	TGTGCCTGGAATAACAGGGGGCGAGTGAACACTGAAGCTTTCTTT
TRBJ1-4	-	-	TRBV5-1	CASSLGQINNEKLFF	TGCGCCAGCAGCTTGGGGCAGATTAACAATGAAAAACTGTTTTTT
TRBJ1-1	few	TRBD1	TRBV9	CASSERTGGPMYTEAFF	TGTGCCAGCAGCGAGCGGACAGGGGGGCCTATGTACACTGAAGCTTTCTTT
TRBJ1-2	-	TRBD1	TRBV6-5	CASSPSGQVLYGYTF	TGTGCCAGCAGCCCGTCGGGACAGGTCCTCTATGGCTACACCTTC
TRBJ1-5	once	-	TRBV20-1	CSASQGGGQGGQPQHF	TGCAGTGCTAGTCAAGGAGGCGGGCAGGGCGGTCAGCCCCAGCATTTT
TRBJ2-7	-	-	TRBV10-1	CASSTMSSYEQYF	TGCGCCAGCAGCACAATGAGCTCCTACGAGCAGTACTTC
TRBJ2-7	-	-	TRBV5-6	CASSPSPPERPYEQYF	TGTGCCAGCAGCCCTTCCCCCCCAGAAAGGCCCTACGAGCAGTACTTC
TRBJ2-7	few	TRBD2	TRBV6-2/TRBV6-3	CASSRLAEPYEQYF	TGTGCCAGCAGTCGTCTAGCGGAACCCTACGAGCAGTACTTC
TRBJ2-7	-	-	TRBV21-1	CASSKGTGQGLDEQYF	TGTGCCAGCAGCAAAGGAACAGGGCAGGGATTGGACGAGCAGTACTTC
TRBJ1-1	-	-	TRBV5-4	CAWGGQLNTEAFF	TGTGCCTGGGGCGGACAGCTGAACACTGAAGCTTTCTTT
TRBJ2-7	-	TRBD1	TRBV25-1	CASSTQQGAGEQYF	TGTGCCAGCAGTACTCAACAGGGGGCGGGTGAGCAGTACTTC
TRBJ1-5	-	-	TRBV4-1	CASSQDRDTQPQHF	TGCGCCAGCAGCCAAGACCGCGACACCCAGCCCCAGCATTTT
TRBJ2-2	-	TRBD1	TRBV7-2	CASSLPDRANTGELFF	TGTGCCAGCAGCTTACCGGACAGGGCAAACACCGGGGAGCTGTTTTTT
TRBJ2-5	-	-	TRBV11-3	CASSFSRQETQYF	TGTGCCAGCAGCTTCTCGCGGCAAGAGACCCAGTACTTC
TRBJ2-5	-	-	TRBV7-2	CASSLAGGPETQYF	TGTGCCAGCAGCTTAGCAGGAGGGCCAGAGACCCAGTACTTC
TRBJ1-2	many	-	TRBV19	CATLKEGGNYGYTF	TGTGCCACCCTTAAGGAAGGGGGTAACTATGGCTACACCTTC
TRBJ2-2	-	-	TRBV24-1	CATSDYSDTRGLFF	TGTGCCACCAGTGATTACTCGGACACCCGAGGGCTGTTTTTT
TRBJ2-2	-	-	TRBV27	CASSLGGGTGELFF	TGTGCCAGCAGTTTAGGCGGTGGCACCGGGGAGCTGTTTTTT
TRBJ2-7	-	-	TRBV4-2	CASSQGLDLSGEFGSSYEQYF	TGTGCCAGCAGCCAAGGGCTCGACCTCAGCGGCGAATTTGGGAGCTCCTACGAGCAGTACTTC
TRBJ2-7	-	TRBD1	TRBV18	CASSFPGQTYEQYF	TGTGCCAGCTCTTTCCCGGGACAGACCTACGAGCAGTACTTC
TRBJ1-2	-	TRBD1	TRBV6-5	CASSRDRGPYGYTF	TGTGCCAGCAGCAGGGACAGGGGACCCTATGGCTACACCTTC
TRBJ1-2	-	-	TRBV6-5	CASSLQGVGYTF	TGTGCCAGCAGTCTACAGGGAGTCGGCTACACCTTC
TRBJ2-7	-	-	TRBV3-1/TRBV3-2	CASSQIYTNQGRGSYEQYF	TGTGCCAGCAGCCAAATCTACACCAATCAGGGAAGAGGGTCCTACGAGCAGTACTTC
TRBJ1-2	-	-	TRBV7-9	CASSLGTSGYTF	TGTGCCAGCAGCTTAGGTACGAGCGGCTACACCTTC